The 32 T cell receptor beta chains listed next were all sequenced from one sample in a study of CD8 T cells in ankylosing spondylitis. One entry per CDR3 protein, called by TCRdb with MiXCR from the 5' RACE reads. Of under 300,000 distinct CDR3 sequences listed, roughly 8.6% were seen once; the top ten hold 6.8%. Source material: blood, either unsorted or a sorted T cell fraction (not recorded which). All receptors derive from a male donor with ankylosing spondylitis or in good health (not recorded which).

This clonotype appeared many times. The chain combines TRBV27 with TRBJ2-3, with no clear D. Germline CDR1 is MNHEY and CDR2 is SMNVEV (reference sequence). The CDR3 covers 12 residues. V was clipped by 6 bases and J by 4 bases, with 8 bases between them. CDR3 bases: TGTGCCAGCAGCCAACCGCCAGATACGCAGTATTTT. It translates to CASSQPPDTQYF.

This chain connects TRBV5-5 to TRBJ2-2; no clear D. V lost 1 base and J 2 bases, leaving 12 bases between the germline ends. This CDR3 is built from 16 residues. Germline-derived CDR1 and CDR2 are SGHKS and YYEKEE (reference sequence). The chain's CDR3 is CASSLIYVSNTGELFF. Written as DNA, the CDR3 is TGTGCCAGCAGCTTGATTTACGTTTCAAACACCGGGGAGCTGTTTTTT.

A few counts support this clonotype. The DNA of the CDR3 is TGTGCCAGCAGTCAGCAGGGGGCAAGGCAGGGCGGGGAGCTGTTTTTT. Protein sequence: CASSQQGARQGGELFF. The chain carries TRBV12-3 or TRBV12-4 and TRBJ2-2, with TRBD1 identical over 8 bases. The CDR3 spans 16 residues. The V segment lost 5 bases and the J segment 7 bases; nucleotides outside the gene matches: 12.

In its sample, this clonotype was seen many times. The V call is TRBV4-3, the J call TRBJ1-1; a possible D gene is TRBD1 (5 bases). V was shortened by 1 base and J by 6 bases, with 18 bases between the two germline ends. The length of the CDR3 is 16 residues. Per germline, CDR1 LGHNA and CDR2 YSLEER. The DNA of the CDR3 is TGCGCCAGCAGCCAAGGTGTAAGGTCGGCAGGGCCTGAAGCTTTCTTT. Translating gives CASSQGVRSAGPEAFF.

The chain uses TRBV20-1 and TRBJ2-7; a weak D match, TRBD2 (6 bases). The V end lost 3 bases, the J end lost 2 bases, and 8 bases lay between the germline ends. CDR3 length: 12 residues. CDR1 and CDR2 (germline): DFQATT, SNEGSKA (reference sequence). The CDR3 loop reads CSARTGAYEQYF. CDR3 nucleotide sequence: TGCAGTGCTAGGACGGGAGCCTACGAGCAGTACTTC.

This chain uses TRBV7-2 with TRBJ2-2; TRBD1 matches at 7 bases. Germline V lookup: CDR1 SGHTA, CDR2 FQGNSA. J gave up 2 bases and V 5 bases, and 11 bases lay outside the gene matches. This CDR3 comprises 17 residues. This CDR3 reads CASSPSPGQANTGELFF. CDR3 DNA: TGTGCCAGCAGCCCCTCCCCAGGACAGGCAAACACCGGGGAGCTGTTTTTT.

This clonotype was seen at least ten times. The chain has TRBV6-2 or TRBV6-3 and TRBJ2-2; unclear D gene. Trimming stripped 4 bases from V and 4 bases from J, with 10 bases between. The CDR3 length is 14 residues. CDR1 MNHEY and CDR2 SVGEGT come from the germline V gene. The CDR3 region has the DNA TGTGCCAGCAGTTGGACCGGGTCCACCGGGGAGCTGTTTTTT. Its translation: CASSWTGSTGELFF.

The chain recombines TRBV29-1 with TRBJ2-3; 15 nucleotides align to TRBD2. Germline CDR1 SQVTM, CDR2 ANQGSEA. J lost 4 bases, V lost 4 bases, and 3 bases had no gene match. The CDR3 contains 15 residues. The CDR3 region has the DNA TGCAGCGTTGCCGGACTAGCGGGAGGGCCAGATACGCAGTATTTT. This sequence encodes CSVAGLAGGPDTQYF.

This clonotype was seen repeatedly, ten times or more. The chain is built from TRBV27 and TRBJ2-7; the match to TRBD2 covers 7 bases. J was trimmed by 1 base and V by 5 bases; bases with no gene match: 14. The CDR3 runs 17 residues. Germline CDR1 and CDR2: MNHEY and SMNVEV (reference sequence). CDR3 residues: CASSAGLISGPSYEQYF. The CDR3 region has the DNA TGTGCCAGCAGTGCTGGTTTAATTAGCGGGCCTTCCTACGAGCAGTACTTC.

There are a few counts of this clonotype. This chain uses TRBV7-9 with TRBJ1-2; no definite D call. V lost 3 bases, J lost 0 bases, and 14 bases lay in between. CDR1 is SEHNR and CDR2 is FQNEAQ in the germline V gene (reference sequence). The CDR3 consists of 16 residues. CDR3: CASSLASKDANYGYTF. The CDR3 nucleotides read TGTGCCAGCAGCTTGGCGTCGAAGGACGCTAACTATGGCTACACCTTC.

This clonotype was seen many times. This rearrangement joins TRBV7-9 to TRBJ2-6, with D unclear. The germline V gene encodes CDR1 SEHNR and CDR2 FQNEAQ (reference sequence). V lost 3 bases and J lost 2, with 8 bases in between. CDR3 length equals 15 residues. For the CDR3, the DNA is TGTGCCAGCAGCTTTATACTTGCTGGGGCCAACGTCCTGACTTTC. This encodes CASSFILAGANVLTF.

This clonotype has at least ten counts. The genes are TRBV20-1 and TRBJ2-7; D not resolved. V lost 4 bases to trimming and J lost 5 bases, with 6 bases between them. The CDR3 spans 10 residues. In germline, CDR1 is DFQATT, CDR2 SNEGSKA (reference sequence). CDR3 sequence reads: CSAMAHEQYF. The CDR3 nucleotides are TGCAGTGCTATGGCCCACGAGCAGTACTTC.

This clonotype was detected ten times or more. The genes are TRBV28 and TRBJ1-6; the match to TRBD1 covers 9 bases. The CDR3 contains 14 residues. Germline CDR1 MDHEN, CDR2 SYDVKM. After removal of 7 bases from V and 10 bases from J, the junction contained 8 bases not matched to a gene. The CDR3 DNA is TGTGCCAGCATCCCACAGGGGGCCCAATCACCCCTCCACTTT. This encodes CASIPQGAQSPLHF. The complete variable domain, with remaining parts taken from reference TRBV28 and TRBJ1-6, reads DVKVTQSSRYLVKRTGEKVFLECVQDMDHENMFWYRQDPGLGLRLIYFSYDVKMKEKGDIPEGYSVSREKKERFSLILESASTNQTSMYLCASIPQGAQSPLHFGNGTRLTVT.

Ten or more counts support this clonotype. The rearrangement joins TRBV6-1 to TRBJ1-5; D not certain. Germline loops: CDR1 MNHNS, CDR2 SASEGT. The V and J ends lost 5 bases and 4 bases respectively, with 15 bases between them. The CDR3 loop spans 15 amino acids. CDR3 in amino acids: CASSPGRLPNQPQHF. The CDR3 DNA sequence: TGTGCCAGCAGTCCCGGACGGCTGCCTAATCAGCCCCAGCATTTT.

The rearrangement links TRBV11-1 to TRBJ1-4; D perhaps matches TRBD1 (6 bases). CDR3 length: 20 amino acids. The V end was cut by 4 bases, the J end by 0 bases, with 24 bases between. From germline, CDR1 is SGHAT and CDR2 FQDESV (reference sequence). The CDR3 loop is CASSSPPGPMEGATNEKLFF. CDR3 nucleotide sequence: TGTGCCAGCAGCTCACCACCGGGACCTATGGAGGGGGCAACTAATGAAAAACTGTTTTTT.

This clonotype has a count of ten or more. The chain combines TRBV9 with TRBJ2-2; D might be TRBD2 (6 bases). This CDR3 is built from 17 residues. Per the germline V gene, CDR1 is SGDLS and CDR2 is YYNGEE. With 0 bases removed from V and 2 bases from J, the gap between germline ends came to 14 bases. The CDR3 coding sequence is TGTGCCAGCAGCGTAGCCTGGACTATCACTAACACCGGGGAGCTGTTTTTT. Residues: CASSVAWTITNTGELFF.

This clonotype occurred many times. The chain is built from TRBV2 and TRBJ2-2; 7 nucleotides agree with TRBD1. CDR3 size: 16 residues. Germline lookup yields CDR1 SNHLY and CDR2 FYNNEI. V gave up 5 bases and J gave up 1 base; unmatched junction bases: 7. DNA of the CDR3: TGTGCCAGCAGTTTACAGGGGCCCCTGAACACCGGGGAGCTGTTTTTT. This codes for CASSLQGPLNTGELFF.

This clonotype appeared many times. The gene calls are TRBV5-1 and TRBJ2-7; 7 bases line up with TRBD2. V lost 3 bases, J lost 7 bases, and 13 bases stayed unmatched. The germline gives CDR1 SGHRS, CDR2 YFSETQ. This CDR3 comprises 15 residues. This CDR3 is CASSSKRDYPLEQYF. DNA for the CDR3: TGCGCCAGCAGCTCCAAGCGGGATTACCCCCTTGAGCAGTACTTC.

This clonotype was counted many times. The chain combines TRBV7-9 with TRBJ1-3; D may be TRBD1 (5 bases). V lost 3 bases and J 6 bases, leaving 15 bases between the germline ends. Looked up from germline, CDR1 is SEHNR and CDR2 is FQNEAQ (reference sequence). This CDR3 comprises 15 residues. CDR3 DNA: TGTGCCAGCAGCTTTCGACAGAACTCTTTAAACACCATATATTTT. This codes for CASSFRQNSLNTIYF.

This clonotype was observed many times. Here the CDR3 DNA reads TGTGCCAGCAGTGATCCTACAGGGGGCACAGATACGCAGTATTTT. Translation gives CASSDPTGGTDTQYF. This chain joins TRBV12-3 or TRBV12-4 and TRBJ2-3; 7 bases line up with TRBD1. The CDR3 consists of 15 residues. V was pared by 5 bases and J by 1 base, with 6 bases of the junction left unmatched.

This clonotype has at least ten counts. The chain is built from TRBV15 and TRBJ2-2; no firm D call. This CDR3 has 15 amino acids. Germline V gene sequence: CDR1 LNHNV, CDR2 YYDKDF (reference sequence). Trimming cost V 2 bases and J 3 bases, with 10 bases left between them. The DNA of the CDR3 is TGTGCCACCAGCAGAAGGGAAGGGTACACCGGGGAGCTGTTTTTT. It encodes CATSRREGYTGELFF.

This clonotype was counted at least ten times. The rearrangement links TRBV12-3 or TRBV12-4 to TRBJ1-5, with unresolved D. The CDR3 is 11 amino acids. The ends were cut back, 3 bases at V and 6 bases at J, with 3 bases in the middle. This CDR3 is CASSFGQPQHF. CDR3 nucleotide sequence: TGTGCCAGCAGTTTCGGTCAGCCCCAGCATTTT.

This clonotype was detected many times. The chain joins TRBV6-2 or TRBV6-3 to TRBJ2-7; 10 positions match TRBD2. The J segment lost 7 bases and the V segment lost 7 bases, leaving 16 bases of the junction unmatched. Germline V lookup: CDR1 MNHEY, CDR2 SVGEGT. The CDR3 contains 16 residues. DNA of the CDR3: TGTGCCAGCACCCACCCTACCTTAGCGGGAGGATTGGAGCAGTACTTC. As protein: CASTHPTLAGGLEQYF.

The rearrangement joins TRBV20-1 to TRBJ1-1, with 7 bases that match TRBD1. Germline V gene sequence: CDR1 DFQATT, CDR2 SNEGSKA (reference sequence). The V gene end was trimmed by 1 base and the J gene end by 7 bases; junction bases not matched to a gene: 6. The length of the CDR3 is 13 residues. Here the CDR3 DNA reads TGCAGTGCTAGAGGAATTACAGGGGTTGAAGCTTTCTTT. Translated: CSARGITGVEAFF.

Ten or more counts support this clonotype. The CDR3 loop reads CSVLLVAGPSYGYTF. For the CDR3, the DNA is TGCAGCGTTCTTTTGGTTGCGGGTCCCTCTTATGGCTACACCTTC. V and J are TRBV29-1 and TRBJ1-2; no definite D call. The CDR3 covers 15 residues. Germline V gene data show CDR1 as SQVTM and CDR2 as ANQGSEA. The ends were cut back, 5 bases at V and 5 bases at J, with 21 bases in the middle. Full variable domain (missing parts from reference TRBV29-1 and TRBJ1-2): SAVISQKPSRDICQRGTSLTIQCQVDSQVTMMFWYRQQPGQSLTLIATANQGSEATYESGFVIDKFPISRPNLTFSTLTVSNMSPEDSSIYLCSVLLVAGPSYGYTFGSGTRLTVV.

Many counts were recorded for this clonotype. The CDR3 nucleotides read TGTGCCAGCAGACCGGGACTAGCGGTGGAGACCCAGTACTTC. It specifies CASRPGLAVETQYF. The chain employs TRBV7-8 and TRBJ2-5, with TRBD2 matching over 11 bases. Unmatched junction bases numbered 5, after V lost 6 bases and J lost 5 bases. Looked up from germline, CDR1 is SGHVS and CDR2 is FQNEAQ. The CDR3 contains 14 residues.

This clonotype showed up just a few times. CDR3 region: CASSLPPHNEQFF. The DNA of the CDR3 is TGTGCCAGCAGCTTACCACCCCACAATGAGCAGTTCTTC. V usage is TRBV7-2 and J usage is TRBJ2-1; no clear D. Germline loops: CDR1 SGHTA, CDR2 FQGNSA. The CDR3 contains 13 residues. Trimming removed 2 bases at V and 5 bases at J, with 7 bases between.

This clonotype appeared many times. V and J are TRBV2 and TRBJ1-1; D perhaps matches TRBD1 (6 bases). V was cut by 5 bases and J by 3 bases, with 13 bases left in between. The CDR3 runs 14 residues. Germline CDR1 and CDR2: SNHLY and FYNNEI. The CDR3 loop is CASSHGDTYTEAFF. CDR3 sequence (DNA): TGTGCCAGCAGTCACGGGGACACTTACACTGAAGCTTTCTTT.

This clonotype has at least ten counts. The rearrangement joins TRBV12-3 or TRBV12-4 to TRBJ2-7; maybe TRBD2 (6 bases). The V gene lost 6 bases and the J gene lost 6 bases, with 12 bases spanning the gap. CDR3 length equals 12 residues. Written as DNA, the CDR3 is TGTGCCAGCAGGACTAGTGGCGGCGAGCAGTACTTC. It yields the protein CASRTSGGEQYF.

The CDR3 reads CASSIGAGDYEQYF. The CDR3 DNA reads TGTGCCAGTAGTATAGGGGCCGGAGACTACGAGCAGTACTTC. This chain connects TRBV19 to TRBJ2-7, with unresolved D. This CDR3 contains 14 residues. V was pared by 1 base and J by 3 bases, with 10 bases between. Germline CDR1 reads LNHDA; CDR2 reads SQIVND (reference sequence).

The chain carries TRBV20-1 and TRBJ2-7; 9 bases map to TRBD2. CDR1 DFQATT and CDR2 SNEGSKA come from the germline V gene (reference sequence). There are 16 residues in the CDR3. V lost 6 bases, J lost 2 bases, and 14 bases stayed unmatched. The CDR3 DNA reads TGCAGTGCGACCGCGGGAGGGCGGGAGGACACCTACGAGCAGTACTTC. It translates to CSATAGGREDTYEQYF.

In its sample, this clonotype was seen a few times. The chain uses TRBV7-2 and TRBJ2-3; TRBD2 matches 13 bases. Germline CDR1 and CDR2: SGHTA and FQGNSA. The CDR3 runs to 16 residues. V lost 5 bases and J lost 5; bases outside the gene matches: 7. The CDR3 protein is CASSLGGLAGIDTQYF. The CDR3 bases are TGTGCCAGCAGCCTAGGGGGACTAGCGGGAATAGATACGCAGTATTTT.